The 6 T cell receptor beta chains reported below all come from one sample, sequenced in a study of T cells in Graves' hyperthyroidism and ophthalmopathy. RNA transcripts served as the template for amplifying TCR beta CDR3 regions. The primer set for the first-round RT-PCR of the TCR CDR3 was HTBI. TCRdb redid the calling of the multiplex PCR reads with MiXCR, one entry per CDR3 protein. The data contain about 640,000 distinct CDR3 sequences, about 15% of them singletons. The specimen sequenced was blood. Receptor source: a woman aged 45-65 years with Graves' ophthalmopathy.

This clonotype was counted at least ten times. The chain employs TRBV20-1 and TRBJ2-5; 7 bases fit TRBD2. Per germline, CDR1 DFQATT and CDR2 SNEGSKA (reference sequence). The CDR3 is made up of 13 amino acids. V gave up 2 bases and J gave up 5 bases; unmatched junction bases: 5. The CDR3 spells CSARKLASETQYF. The DNA of the CDR3 is TGCAGTGCTAGAAAACTAGCGTCGGAGACCCAGTACTTC.

This clonotype was detected many times. V usage is TRBV28 and J usage is TRBJ2-3, with a weak D call TRBD2 (6 bases). CDR1 and CDR2 from the germline V gene are MDHEN and SYDVKM. V was trimmed by 7 bases and J by 0 bases, leaving 11 bases between them. The CDR3 has 14 amino acids. The CDR3: CASKARGSTDTQYF. The CDR3 DNA is TGTGCCAGCAAAGCGCGGGGAAGCACAGATACGCAGTATTTT. The full variable domain, rest sourced from reference TRBV28 and TRBJ2-3, is DVKVTQSSRYLVKRTGEKVFLECVQDMDHENMFWYRQDPGLGLRLIYFSYDVKMKEKGDIPEGYSVSREKKERFSLILESASTNQTSMYLCASKARGSTDTQYFGPGTRLTVL.

The chain uses TRBV12-3 or TRBV12-4 and TRBJ1-6, with D unclear. The CDR3 extends over 15 amino acids. Trimming removed 3 bases from V and 3 bases from J, with 9 bases in between. Here the CDR3 DNA reads TGTGCCAGCAGTTTCCGGGATATCTATAATTCACCCCTCCACTTT. Protein: CASSFRDIYNSPLHF.

The chain recombines TRBV9 with TRBJ2-7; TRBD2 matches at 8 bases. The CDR3 consists of 15 residues. The germline gives CDR1 SGDLS, CDR2 YYNGEE. V was clipped by 0 bases and J by 2 bases; unmatched bases: 4. The CDR3 protein is CASSVVGRATYEQYF. In nucleotides, the CDR3 is TGTGCCAGCAGCGTAGTCGGGAGGGCTACCTACGAGCAGTACTTC.

The chain couples TRBV4-3 to TRBJ2-7, with D possibly matching TRBD1 (5 bases). The germline V gene has CDR1 LGHNA and CDR2 YSLEER. CDR3 length: 12 amino acids. With 2 bases removed from V and 5 bases from J, the gap between germline ends came to 7 bases. In DNA form, the CDR3 reads TGCGCCAGCAGCCAAAGGGGCGACGAGCAGTACTTC. Translated, it gives CASSQRGDEQYF.

This clonotype was found many times. V usage is TRBV7-3 and J usage is TRBJ1-1, with D uncertain. Germline CDR1 reads SGHTA; CDR2 reads FQGTGA. V was shortened by 2 bases and J by 3 bases, with 13 bases between the two germline ends. The CDR3 totals 15 residues. The CDR3 nucleotides read TGTGCCAGCAGCTTACTGTCCGGAGGAGACACTGAAGCTTTCTTT. Protein product: CASSLLSGGDTEAFF.